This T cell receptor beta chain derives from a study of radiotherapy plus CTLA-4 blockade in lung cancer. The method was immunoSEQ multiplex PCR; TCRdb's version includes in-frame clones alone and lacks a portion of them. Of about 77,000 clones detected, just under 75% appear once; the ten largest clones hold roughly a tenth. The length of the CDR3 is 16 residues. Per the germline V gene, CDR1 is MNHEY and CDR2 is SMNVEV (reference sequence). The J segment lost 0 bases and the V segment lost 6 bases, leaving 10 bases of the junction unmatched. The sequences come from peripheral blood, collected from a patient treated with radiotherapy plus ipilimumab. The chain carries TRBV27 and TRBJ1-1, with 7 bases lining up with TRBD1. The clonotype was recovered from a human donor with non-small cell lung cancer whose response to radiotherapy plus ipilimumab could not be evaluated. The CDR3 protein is CASRSMTGFMNTEAFF. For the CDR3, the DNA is TGTGCCAGCAGGTCTATGACAGGGTTCATGAACACTGAAGCTTTCTTT.